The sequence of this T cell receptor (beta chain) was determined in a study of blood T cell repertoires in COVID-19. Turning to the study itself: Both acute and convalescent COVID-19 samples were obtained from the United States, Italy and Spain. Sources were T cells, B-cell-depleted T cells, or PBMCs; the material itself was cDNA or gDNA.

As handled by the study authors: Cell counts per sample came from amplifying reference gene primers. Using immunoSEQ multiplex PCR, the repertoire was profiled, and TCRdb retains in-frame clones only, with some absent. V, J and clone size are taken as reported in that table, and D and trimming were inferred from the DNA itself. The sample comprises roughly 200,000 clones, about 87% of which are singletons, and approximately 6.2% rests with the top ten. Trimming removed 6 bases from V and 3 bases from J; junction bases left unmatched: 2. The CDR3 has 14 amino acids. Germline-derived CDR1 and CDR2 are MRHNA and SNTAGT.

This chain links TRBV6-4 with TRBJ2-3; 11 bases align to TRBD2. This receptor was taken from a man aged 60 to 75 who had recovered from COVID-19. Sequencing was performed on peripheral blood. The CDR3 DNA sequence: TGTGCCAGCAGCCTAGCGGGAGGAACAGATACGCAGTATTTT. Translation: CASSLAGGTDTQYF.